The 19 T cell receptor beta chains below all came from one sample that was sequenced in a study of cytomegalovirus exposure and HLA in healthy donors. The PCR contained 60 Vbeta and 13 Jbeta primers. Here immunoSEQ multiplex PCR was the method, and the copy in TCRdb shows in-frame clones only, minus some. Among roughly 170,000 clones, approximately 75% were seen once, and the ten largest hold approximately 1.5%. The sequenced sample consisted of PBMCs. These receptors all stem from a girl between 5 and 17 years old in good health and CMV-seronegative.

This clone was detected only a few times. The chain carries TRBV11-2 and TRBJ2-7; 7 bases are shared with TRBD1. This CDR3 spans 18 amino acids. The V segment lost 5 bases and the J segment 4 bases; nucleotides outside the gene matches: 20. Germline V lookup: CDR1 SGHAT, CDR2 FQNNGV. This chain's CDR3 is CASSQGYRSRGQSYEQYF. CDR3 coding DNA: TGTGCCAGCAGCCAAGGGTACAGGTCTAGGGGACAGTCATACGAGCAGTACTTC.

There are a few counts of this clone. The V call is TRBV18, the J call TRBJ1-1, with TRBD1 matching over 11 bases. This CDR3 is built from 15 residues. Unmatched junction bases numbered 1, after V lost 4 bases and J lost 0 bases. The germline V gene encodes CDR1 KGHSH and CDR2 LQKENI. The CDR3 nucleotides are TGTGCCAGCTCACGGGGACAGGGGGTGAACACTGAAGCTTTCTTT. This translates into CASSRGQGVNTEAFF.

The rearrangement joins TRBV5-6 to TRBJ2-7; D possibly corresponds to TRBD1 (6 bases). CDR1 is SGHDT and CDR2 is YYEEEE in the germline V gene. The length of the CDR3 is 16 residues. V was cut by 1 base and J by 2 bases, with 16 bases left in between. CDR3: CASSLSGRGTTYEQYF. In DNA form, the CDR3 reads TGTGCCAGCAGCTTGTCCGGCAGGGGCACTACCTACGAGCAGTACTTC.

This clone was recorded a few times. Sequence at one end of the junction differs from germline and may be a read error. The CDR3 nucleotides are TGCCCCAACCGGGACAGTTACTACGAGCAGTACTTC. This encodes CPNRDSYYEQYF. J is TRBJ2-7 and V is TRBV27, with 7 positions matching TRBD1. Germline lookup yields CDR1 MNHEY and CDR2 SMNVEV (reference sequence). The CDR3 extends over 12 amino acids.

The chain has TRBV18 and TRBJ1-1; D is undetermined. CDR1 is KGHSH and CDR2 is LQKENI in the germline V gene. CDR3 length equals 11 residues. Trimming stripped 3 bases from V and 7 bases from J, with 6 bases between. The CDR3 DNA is TGTGCCAGCTCACCCGGTGGTGAAGCTTTCTTT. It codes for CASSPGGEAFF.

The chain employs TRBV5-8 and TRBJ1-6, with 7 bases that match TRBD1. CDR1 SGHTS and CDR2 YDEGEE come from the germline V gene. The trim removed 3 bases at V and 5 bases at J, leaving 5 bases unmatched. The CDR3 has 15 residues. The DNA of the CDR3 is TGTGCCAGCAGCTGGGAGCAGGGGGATAATTCACCCCTCCACTTT. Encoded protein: CASSWEQGDNSPLHF. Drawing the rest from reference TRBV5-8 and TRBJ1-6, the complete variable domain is EAGVTQSPTHLIKTRGQQATLRCSPISGHTSVYWYQQALGLGLQFLLWYDEGEERNRGNFPPRFSGRQFPNYSSELNVNALELEDSALYLCASSWEQGDNSPLHFGNGTRLTVT.

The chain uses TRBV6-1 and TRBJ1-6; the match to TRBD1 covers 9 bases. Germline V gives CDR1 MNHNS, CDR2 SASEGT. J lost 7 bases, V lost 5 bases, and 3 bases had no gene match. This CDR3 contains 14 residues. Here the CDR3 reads CASSITGGNSPLHF. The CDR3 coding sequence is TGTGCCAGCAGTATAACAGGGGGCAATTCACCCCTCCACTTT.

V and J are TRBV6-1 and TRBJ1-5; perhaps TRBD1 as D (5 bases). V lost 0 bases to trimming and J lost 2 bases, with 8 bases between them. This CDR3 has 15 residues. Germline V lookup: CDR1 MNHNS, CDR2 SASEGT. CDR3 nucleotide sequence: TGTGCCAGCAGTGAAGCCGGGGGGGGCAATCAGCCCCAGCATTTT. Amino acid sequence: CASSEAGGGNQPQHF.

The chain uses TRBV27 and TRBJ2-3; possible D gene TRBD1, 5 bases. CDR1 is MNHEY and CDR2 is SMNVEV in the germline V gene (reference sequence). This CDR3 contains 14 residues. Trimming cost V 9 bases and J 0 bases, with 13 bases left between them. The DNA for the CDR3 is TGTGCCAGTTCCTCAGGGTCTAGCACAGATACGCAGTATTTT. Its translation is CASSSGSSTDTQYF.

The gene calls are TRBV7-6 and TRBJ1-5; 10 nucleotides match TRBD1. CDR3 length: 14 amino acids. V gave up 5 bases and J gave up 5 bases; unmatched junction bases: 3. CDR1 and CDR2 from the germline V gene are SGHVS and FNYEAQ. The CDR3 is CASSPDRGDQPQHF. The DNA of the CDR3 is TGTGCCAGCAGCCCGGACAGGGGGGATCAGCCCCAGCATTTT.

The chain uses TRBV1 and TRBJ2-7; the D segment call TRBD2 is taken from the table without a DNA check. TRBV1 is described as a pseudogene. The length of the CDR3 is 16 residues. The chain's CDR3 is CTSSQAEDGRTYEQYF. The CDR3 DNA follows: TGCACCAGCAGCCAAGCGGAGGACGGGCGGACCTACGAGCAGTACTTC.

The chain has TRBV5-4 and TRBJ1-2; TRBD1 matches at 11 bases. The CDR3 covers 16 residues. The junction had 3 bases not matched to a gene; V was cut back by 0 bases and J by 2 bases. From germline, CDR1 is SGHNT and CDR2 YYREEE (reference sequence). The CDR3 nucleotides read TGTGCCAGCAGCTTGGCCGGGACAGGGGGAAACTATGGCTACACCTTC. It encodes CASSLAGTGGNYGYTF.

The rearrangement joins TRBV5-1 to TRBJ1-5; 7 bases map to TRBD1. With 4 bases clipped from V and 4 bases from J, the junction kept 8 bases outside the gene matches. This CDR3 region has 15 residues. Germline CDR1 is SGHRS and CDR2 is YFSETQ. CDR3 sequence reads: CASSLTGEPNQPQHF. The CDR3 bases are TGCGCCAGCAGCCTAACAGGGGAGCCGAATCAGCCCCAGCATTTT.

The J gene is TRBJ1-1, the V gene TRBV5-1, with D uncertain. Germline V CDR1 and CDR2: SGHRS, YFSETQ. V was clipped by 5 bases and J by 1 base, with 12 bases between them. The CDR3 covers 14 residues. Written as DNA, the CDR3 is TGCGCCAGCAGTCTGAGTGAATCGAACACTGAAGCTTTCTTT. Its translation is CASSLSESNTEAFF.

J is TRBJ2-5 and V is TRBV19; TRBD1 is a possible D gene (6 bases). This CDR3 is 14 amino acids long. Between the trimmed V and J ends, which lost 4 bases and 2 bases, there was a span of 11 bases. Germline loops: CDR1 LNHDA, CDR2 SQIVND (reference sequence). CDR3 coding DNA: TGTGCCAGTAGTAATGGACAGTTTCAAGAGACCCAGTACTTC. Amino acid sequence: CASSNGQFQETQYF.

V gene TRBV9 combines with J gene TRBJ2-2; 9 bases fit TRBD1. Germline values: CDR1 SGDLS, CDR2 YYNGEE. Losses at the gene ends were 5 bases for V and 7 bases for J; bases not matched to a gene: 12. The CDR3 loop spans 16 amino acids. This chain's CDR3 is CASSPTGGDYYGELFF. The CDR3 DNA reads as TGTGCCAGCAGTCCGACAGGGGGTGATTATTACGGGGAGCTGTTTTTT.

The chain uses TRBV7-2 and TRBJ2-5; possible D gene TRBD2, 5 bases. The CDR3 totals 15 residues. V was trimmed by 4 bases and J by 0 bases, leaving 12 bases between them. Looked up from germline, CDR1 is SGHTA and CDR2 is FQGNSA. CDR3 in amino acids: CASSSSGWYQETQYF. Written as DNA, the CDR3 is TGTGCCAGCAGCTCCTCGGGGTGGTACCAAGAGACCCAGTACTTC.

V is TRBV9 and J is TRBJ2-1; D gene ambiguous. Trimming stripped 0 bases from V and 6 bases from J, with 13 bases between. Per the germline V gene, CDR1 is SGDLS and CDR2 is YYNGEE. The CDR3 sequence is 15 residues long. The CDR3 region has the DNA TGTGCCAGCAGCGTAGGCCCCGACACCTCCAATGAGCAGTTCTTC. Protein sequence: CASSVGPDTSNEQFF.

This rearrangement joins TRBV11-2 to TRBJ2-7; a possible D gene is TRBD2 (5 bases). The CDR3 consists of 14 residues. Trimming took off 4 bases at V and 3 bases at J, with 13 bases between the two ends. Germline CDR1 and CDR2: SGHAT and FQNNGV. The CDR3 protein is CASSSDGGDYEQYF. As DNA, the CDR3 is TGTGCCAGCAGCTCCGACGGAGGAGACTACGAGCAGTACTTC.